Presented here are 19 T cell receptor beta chains from one specimen sequenced in a study of blood T cells in healthy people across ages. Together with a sample-barcoded 5' primer, a J-beta primer mix was included in a second PCR lasting roughly 6 to 12 cycles. A single record per CDR3 protein comes from TCRdb applying MiXCR to the 5' RACE reads. The data hold some 860,000 distinct CDR3 sequences, with about 56% observed a single time. The source material was blood. Source of these receptors: a man in his forties or fifties in good health.

The chain combines TRBV29-1 with TRBJ2-7; possibly TRBD2 for D (6 bases). Trimming stripped 6 bases from V and 7 bases from J, with 22 bases between. Germline CDR1 and CDR2: SQVTM and ANQGSEA. The CDR3 contains 14 residues. DNA of the CDR3: TGCAGCGTGGGGACTGGGCAGCCGGGCAATGAGCAGTACTTC. This sequence encodes CSVGTGQPGNEQYF.

This clonotype was counted only a few times. V usage is TRBV2 and J usage is TRBJ2-3; D is possibly TRBD1 (6 bases). The CDR3 extends over 14 amino acids. V shed 6 bases and J shed 7 bases, with 17 bases lying between them. The germline V gene has CDR1 SNHLY and CDR2 FYNNEI. The CDR3 loop reads CASRTDSHGNTQYF. The CDR3 bases are TGTGCCAGCAGAACGGACAGCCACGGGAATACGCAGTATTTT.

This clonotype was detected once. The chain joins TRBV7-2 to TRBJ2-7; tentatively, D is TRBD1 (7 bases). The J call is uncertain, as TRBJ2-5 better fits the DNA end. The CDR3 is 14 amino acids. Looked up from germline, CDR1 is SGHTA and CDR2 is FQGNSA. In DNA, the CDR3 is TGTGCCAGCAGCTTAGTCAGGGGGGTAGAGACCCAGTACTTC. Protein sequence: CASSLVRGVETQYF.

The chain couples TRBV9 to TRBJ2-3, with D unresolved. Trimming stripped 0 bases from V and 4 bases from J, with 3 bases between. There are 12 residues in the CDR3. Per the germline V gene, CDR1 is SGDLS and CDR2 is YYNGEE. The CDR3: CASSVVADTQYF. The CDR3 DNA sequence: TGTGCCAGCAGCGTAGTCGCAGATACGCAGTATTTT.

The gene calls are TRBV12-5 and TRBJ2-7; 9 positions agree with TRBD2. V was pared by 2 bases and J by 7 bases, with 3 bases of the junction left unmatched. The V gene's germline CDR1 is LGHNT and CDR2 FRNRAP. The CDR3 is 13 amino acids. The CDR3 is CASGLRLAAEQYF. Written as DNA, the CDR3 is TGTGCTAGTGGTTTGCGACTAGCGGCTGAGCAGTACTTC.

This clonotype was recorded a few times. The genes are TRBV20-1 and TRBJ2-3, with a possible D match to TRBD2 (5 bases). The CDR3 runs to 15 residues. The germline V and J ends were trimmed by 0 bases and 9 bases, with 19 bases remaining between them. Germline CDR1 is DFQATT and CDR2 is SNEGSKA (reference sequence). CDR3 DNA sequence: TGCAGTGCTAGAGAAGGAGGTCTCCCTAAGCTCACGCAGTATTTT. The encoded protein is CSAREGGLPKLTQYF.

The V call is TRBV3-1, the J call TRBJ2-7; no clear D gene. Between the trimmed V and J ends, which lost 4 bases and 6 bases, there was a span of 16 bases. The CDR3 sequence is 14 residues long. CDR1 LGHDT and CDR2 YNNKEL come from the germline V gene (reference sequence). The CDR3 here is CASSPRRLVGEQYF. CDR3 DNA: TGTGCCAGCAGCCCCCGCCGTTTGGTAGGCGAGCAGTACTTC.

The rearrangement joins TRBV7-3 to TRBJ2-1; the match to TRBD2 covers 8 bases. V shed 2 bases and J 4 bases; nucleotides not matched to a gene: 10. CDR3 length: 17 amino acids. Looked up from germline, CDR1 is SGHTA and CDR2 is FQGTGA. The CDR3 spells CASSLSAVTSGYNEQFF. In DNA form, the CDR3 reads TGTGCCAGCAGCTTATCCGCGGTAACTAGCGGTTACAATGAGCAGTTCTTC.

The chain is built from TRBV3-1 and TRBJ2-5; 9 positions agree with TRBD2. Unmatched junction bases numbered 8, after V lost 4 bases and J lost 8 bases. The CDR3 covers 14 residues. Germline values: CDR1 LGHDT, CDR2 YNNKEL (reference sequence). The CDR3 bases are TGTGCCAGCAGCCTTAGAGCGGGGGGTCGCACCCAGTACTTC. It codes for CASSLRAGGRTQYF.

CDR3 region: CASSPWPYEDTSGANVLTF. In DNA, the CDR3 is TGCGCCAGCAGCCCTTGGCCTTATGAGGATACCTCTGGGGCCAACGTCCTGACTTTC. The chain is built from TRBV4-1 and TRBJ2-6; D is unclear. The CDR3 extends over 19 amino acids. Per the germline V gene, CDR1 is MGHRA and CDR2 is YSYEKL. Trimming shortened V by 4 bases and J by 0 bases, and 19 bases separated the two germline ends.

This clonotype has a handful of counts. This chain uses TRBV27 with TRBJ2-5; 10 bases fit TRBD2. The CDR3 is 15 residues long. Trimming at V came to 5 bases and at J to 3 bases, leaving 6 bases not matched to a gene. The germline V gene has CDR1 MNHEY and CDR2 SMNVEV (reference sequence). The CDR3 DNA reads TGTGCCAGCAGTCCACCGGGACTAGCGAAAGAGACCCAGTACTTC. It yields the protein CASSPPGLAKETQYF.

The J gene is TRBJ2-5, the V gene TRBV24-1; TRBD1 aligns across 7 bases. CDR3 length: 15 residues. CDR1 is KGHDR, CDR2 SFDVKD, per germline. J lost 3 bases, V lost 3 bases, and 6 bases had no gene match. CDR3 residues: CATSDKQGLKETQYF. DNA of the CDR3: TGTGCCACCAGTGATAAACAGGGGCTCAAAGAGACCCAGTACTTC.

The gene calls are TRBV12-3 or TRBV12-4 and TRBJ2-1, with D hard to call. The CDR3 is made up of 16 amino acids. V lost 1 base and J 0 bases, leaving 10 bases between the germline ends. The CDR3 protein is CASSLGAKLSYNEQFF. The CDR3 nucleotides read TGTGCCAGCAGTTTAGGGGCCAAGCTCTCCTACAATGAGCAGTTCTTC.

The rearrangement joins TRBV6-1 to TRBJ2-3; D call uncertain. This CDR3 is built from 14 residues. Between the trimmed V and J ends, which lost 7 bases and 7 bases, there was a span of 18 bases. Germline lookup yields CDR1 MNHNS and CDR2 SASEGT. CDR3 sequence reads: CASTPGRSWNTQYF. As DNA, the CDR3 is TGTGCCAGCACCCCGGGCCGTAGCTGGAATACGCAGTATTTT.

The J gene is TRBJ2-7, the V gene TRBV5-1; D may correspond to TRBD1 or TRBD2 (5 bases each). The CDR3 is made up of 15 amino acids. Germline CDR1 is SGHRS and CDR2 is YFSETQ. V shed 4 bases and J shed 2 bases, with 16 bases lying between them. The CDR3 DNA reads as TGCGCCAGCAGCCCTACTCAAGGGGACCCCTACGAGCAGTACTTC. This translates into CASSPTQGDPYEQYF.

The genes are TRBV2 and TRBJ1-2; 9 bases line up with TRBD1. Germline CDR1 SNHLY, CDR2 FYNNEI. CDR3 length: 16 residues. V gave up 2 bases and J gave up 5 bases; unmatched junction bases: 9. In DNA form, the CDR3 reads TGTGCCAGCAGTGAATCAGGGACAGGGAGGAGGTATGGCTACACCTTC. This sequence encodes CASSESGTGRRYGYTF. The whole variable domain, filled in from reference TRBV2 and TRBJ1-2, reads EPEVTQTPSHQVTQMGQEVILRCVPISNHLYFYWYRQILGQKVEFLVSFYNNEISEKSEIFDDQFSVERPDGSNFTLKIRSTKLEDSAMYFCASSESGTGRRYGYTFGSGTRLTVV.

Only a few counts were recorded for this clonotype. J is TRBJ2-7 and V is TRBV12-3 or TRBV12-4; weak D call: TRBD2 (6 bases). This CDR3 has 14 amino acids. V was clipped by 1 base and J by 4 bases, with 11 bases between them. In nucleotides, the CDR3 is TGTGCCAGCAGTTTAGATCCGGGGGTGTACGAGCAGTACTTC. It is translated as CASSLDPGVYEQYF.

The chain has TRBV6-2 or TRBV6-3 and TRBJ2-3; TRBD2 is a possible D gene (5 bases). The V and J ends lost 7 bases and 1 base respectively, with 9 bases between them. The germline V gene has CDR1 MNHEY and CDR2 SVGEGT. There are 13 residues in the CDR3. CDR3 loop: CASKGVGTDTQYF. CDR3 nucleotide sequence: TGTGCCAGCAAGGGAGTGGGCACAGATACGCAGTATTTT.

The rearrangement uses TRBV7-2 and TRBJ2-7; weak D call: TRBD1 (6 bases). The CDR3 totals 14 residues. The ends were cut back, 3 bases at V and 2 bases at J, with 11 bases in the middle. From germline, CDR1 is SGHTA and CDR2 FQGNSA. The CDR3 is CASSLYWTAYEQYF. CDR3 nucleotide sequence: TGTGCCAGCAGCTTGTACTGGACAGCCTACGAGCAGTACTTC.